Here is one TCR beta chain with its context. Its antigen is undetermined. CDR3 size: 11 residues. The V end was cut by 7 bases, the J end by 5 bases, with 8 bases between. Per the germline V gene, CDR1 is SEHNR and CDR2 is FQNEAQ (reference sequence). TCR cDNA was made by 5'RACE template switching, adding a universal primer site and UMIs. MiXCR, applied by TCRdb to the 5' RACE reads, yields one record per CDR3 protein. The sample includes 200,000 to 300,000 distinct CDR3 sequences, approximately 6.8% seen only once; the top ten take 1.1%. This sample was included in a study of T cells after yellow fever vaccination. Findings and limits, study-wide: Booster samples showed a return of most primary-vaccination clones (approximately 96% CD4, approximately 90% CD8).

This clonotype was obtained from a man aged 25-45 years who received the YFV17D yellow fever vaccine. This chain connects TRBV7-9 to TRBJ1-1, with no clear D. This specimen was CD4+ T cells sorted from PBMCs, taken on the day of the yellow fever booster vaccination. Written as DNA, the CDR3 is TGTGCCAGCACCCGTGATACTGAAGCTTTCTTT. Translating it yields CASTRDTEAFF.